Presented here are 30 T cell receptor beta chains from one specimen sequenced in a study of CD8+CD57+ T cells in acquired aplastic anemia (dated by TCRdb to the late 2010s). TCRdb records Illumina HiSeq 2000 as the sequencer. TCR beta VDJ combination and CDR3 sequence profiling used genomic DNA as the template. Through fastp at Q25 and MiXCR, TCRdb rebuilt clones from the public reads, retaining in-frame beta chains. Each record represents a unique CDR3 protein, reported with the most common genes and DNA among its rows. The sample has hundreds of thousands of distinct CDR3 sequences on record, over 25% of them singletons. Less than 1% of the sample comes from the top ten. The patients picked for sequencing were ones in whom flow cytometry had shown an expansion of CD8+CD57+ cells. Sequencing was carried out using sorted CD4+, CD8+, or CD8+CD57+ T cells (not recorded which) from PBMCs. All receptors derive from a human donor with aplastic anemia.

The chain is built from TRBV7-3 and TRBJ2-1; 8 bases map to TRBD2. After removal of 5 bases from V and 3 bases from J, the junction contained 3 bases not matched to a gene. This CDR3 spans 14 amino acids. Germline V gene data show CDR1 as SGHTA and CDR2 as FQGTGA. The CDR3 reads CASSPTSDYNEQFF. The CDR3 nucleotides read TGTGCCAGCAGCCCGACTAGCGACTACAATGAGCAGTTCTTC. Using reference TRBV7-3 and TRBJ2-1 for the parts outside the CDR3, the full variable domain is GAGVSQTPSNKVTEKGKYVELRCDPISGHTALYWYRQSLGQGPEFLIYFQGTGAADDSGLPNDRFFAVRPEGSVSTLKIQRTERGDSAVYLCASSPTSDYNEQFFGPGTRLTVL.

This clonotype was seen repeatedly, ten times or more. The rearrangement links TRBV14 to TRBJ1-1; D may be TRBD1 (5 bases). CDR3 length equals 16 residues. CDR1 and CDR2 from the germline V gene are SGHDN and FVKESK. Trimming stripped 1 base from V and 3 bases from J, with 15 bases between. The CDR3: CASSQGIQGRDTEAFF. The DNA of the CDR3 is TGTGCCAGCAGCCAAGGAATCCAGGGAAGGGACACTGAAGCTTTCTTT.

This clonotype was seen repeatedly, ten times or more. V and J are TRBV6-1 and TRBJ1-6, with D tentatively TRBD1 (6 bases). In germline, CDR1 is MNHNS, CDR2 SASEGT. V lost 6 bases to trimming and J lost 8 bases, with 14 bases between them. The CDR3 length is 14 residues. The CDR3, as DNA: TGTGCCAGCAGCCCAGGGGTTTCGCATTCACCCCTCCACTTT. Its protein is CASSPGVSHSPLHF.

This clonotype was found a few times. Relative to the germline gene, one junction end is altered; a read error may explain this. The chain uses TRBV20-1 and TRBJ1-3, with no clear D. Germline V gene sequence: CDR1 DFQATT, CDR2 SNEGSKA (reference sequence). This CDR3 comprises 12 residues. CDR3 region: CSARVSGNTICF. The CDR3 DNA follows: TGCAGTGCTAGAGTCTCTGGAAACACCATATGTTTT.

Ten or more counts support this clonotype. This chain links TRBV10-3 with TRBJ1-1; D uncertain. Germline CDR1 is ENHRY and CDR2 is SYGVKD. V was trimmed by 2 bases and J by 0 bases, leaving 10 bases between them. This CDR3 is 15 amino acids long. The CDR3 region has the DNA TGTGCCATCAGTGAGGTGGTCCTCATGAACACTGAAGCTTTCTTT. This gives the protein CAISEVVLMNTEAFF.

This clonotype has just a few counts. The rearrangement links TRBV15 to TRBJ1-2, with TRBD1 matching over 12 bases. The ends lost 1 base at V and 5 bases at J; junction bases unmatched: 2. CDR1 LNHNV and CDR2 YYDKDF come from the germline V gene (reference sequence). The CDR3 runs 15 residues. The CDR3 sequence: CATSRVGQGAYGYTF. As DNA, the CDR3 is TGTGCCACCAGCAGAGTGGGACAGGGGGCGTATGGCTACACCTTC.

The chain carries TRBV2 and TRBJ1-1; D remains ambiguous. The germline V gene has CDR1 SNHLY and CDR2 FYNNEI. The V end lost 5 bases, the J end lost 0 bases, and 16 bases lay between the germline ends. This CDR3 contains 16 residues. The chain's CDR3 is CASSFSSGSMNTEAFF. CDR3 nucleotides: TGTGCCAGCAGTTTTTCCTCAGGCAGCATGAACACTGAAGCTTTCTTT.

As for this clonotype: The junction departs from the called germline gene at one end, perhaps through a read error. The DNA for the CDR3 is TGCGCCAGCAGCGTAGGAGGGGCAACACAGCTCCAGCATTTT. It specifies CASSVGGATQLQHF. V is TRBV5-1 and J is TRBJ1-5; D is perhaps TRBD1 (5 bases). Germline CDR1 SGHRS, CDR2 YFSETQ. The CDR3 spans 14 residues.

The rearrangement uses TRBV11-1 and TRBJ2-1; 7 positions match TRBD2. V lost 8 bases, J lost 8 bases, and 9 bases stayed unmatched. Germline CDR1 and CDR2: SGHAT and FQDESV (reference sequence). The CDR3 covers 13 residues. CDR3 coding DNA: TGTGCCAGCTGTGGGGAGGGCCGCGATGAGCAGTTCTTC. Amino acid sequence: CASCGEGRDEQFF.

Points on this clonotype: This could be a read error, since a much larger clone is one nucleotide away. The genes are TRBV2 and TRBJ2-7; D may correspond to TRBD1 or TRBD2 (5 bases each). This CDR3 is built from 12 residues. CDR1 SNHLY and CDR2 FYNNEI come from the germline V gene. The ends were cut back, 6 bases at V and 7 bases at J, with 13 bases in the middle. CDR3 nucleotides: TGTGCCAGCAGGGGGGACGGGGATGAGCAGTACTTC. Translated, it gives CASRGDGDEQYF.

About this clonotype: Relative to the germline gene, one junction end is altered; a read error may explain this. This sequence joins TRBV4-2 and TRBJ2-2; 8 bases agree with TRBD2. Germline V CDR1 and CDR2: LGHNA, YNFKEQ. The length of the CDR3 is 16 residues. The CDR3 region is CASSQGGGWNTGELFF. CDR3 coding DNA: TGTGCCAGCAGTCAAGGCGGGGGGTGGAACACCGGGGAGCTGTTTTTT.

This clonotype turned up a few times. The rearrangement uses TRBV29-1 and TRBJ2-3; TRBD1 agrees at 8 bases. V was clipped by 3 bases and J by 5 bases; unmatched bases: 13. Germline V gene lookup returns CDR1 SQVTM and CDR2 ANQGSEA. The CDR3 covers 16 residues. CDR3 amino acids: CSVDSGQGAFGDTQYF. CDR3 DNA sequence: TGCAGCGTTGATTCGGGGCAGGGGGCTTTTGGAGATACGCAGTATTTT.

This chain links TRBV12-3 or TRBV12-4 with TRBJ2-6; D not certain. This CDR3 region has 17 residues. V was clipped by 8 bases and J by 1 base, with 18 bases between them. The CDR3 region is CASGPLGIFSGANVLTF. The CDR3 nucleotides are TGTGCCAGCGGTCCACTGGGTATATTTTCTGGGGCCAACGTCCTGACTTTC.

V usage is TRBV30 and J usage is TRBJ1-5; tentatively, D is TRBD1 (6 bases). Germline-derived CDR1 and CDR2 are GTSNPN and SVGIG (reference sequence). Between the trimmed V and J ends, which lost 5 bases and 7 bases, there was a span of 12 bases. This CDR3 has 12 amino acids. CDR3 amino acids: CAWGGANQPQHF. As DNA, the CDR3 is TGTGCCTGGGGGGGGGCAAACCAGCCCCAGCATTTT.

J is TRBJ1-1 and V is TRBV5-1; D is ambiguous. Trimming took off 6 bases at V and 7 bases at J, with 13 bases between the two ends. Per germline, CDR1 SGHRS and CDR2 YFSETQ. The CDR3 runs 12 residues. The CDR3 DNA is TGCGCCAGCACATCCGGCGGGGTTGAAGCTTTCTTT. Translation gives CASTSGGVEAFF.

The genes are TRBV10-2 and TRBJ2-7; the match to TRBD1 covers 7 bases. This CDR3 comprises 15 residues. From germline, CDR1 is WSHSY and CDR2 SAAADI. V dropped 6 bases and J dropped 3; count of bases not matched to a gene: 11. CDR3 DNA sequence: TGCGCCAGCAGGACCGACAGGGCCTCGTTCTACGAGCAGTACTTC. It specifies CASRTDRASFYEQYF.

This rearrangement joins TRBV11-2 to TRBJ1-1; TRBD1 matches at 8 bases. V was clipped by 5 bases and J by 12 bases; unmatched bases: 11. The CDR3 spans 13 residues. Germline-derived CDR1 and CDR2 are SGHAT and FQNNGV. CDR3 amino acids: CASSTRDRRETFF. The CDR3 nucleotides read TGTGCCAGCAGCACCCGGGACAGGAGGGAAACTTTCTTT. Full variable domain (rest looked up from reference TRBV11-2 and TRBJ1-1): EAGVAQSPRYKIIEKRQSVAFWCNPISGHATLYWYQQILGQGPKLLIQFQNNGVVDDSQLPKDRFSAERLKGVDSTLKIQPAKLEDSAVYLCASSTRDRRETFFGQGTRLTVV.

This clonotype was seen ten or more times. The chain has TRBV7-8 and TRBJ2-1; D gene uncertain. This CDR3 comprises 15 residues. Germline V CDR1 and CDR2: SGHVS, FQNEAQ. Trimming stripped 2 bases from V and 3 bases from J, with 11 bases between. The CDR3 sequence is CASSLSDGRYNEQFF. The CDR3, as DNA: TGTGCCAGCAGCTTATCTGACGGCCGCTACAATGAGCAGTTCTTC.

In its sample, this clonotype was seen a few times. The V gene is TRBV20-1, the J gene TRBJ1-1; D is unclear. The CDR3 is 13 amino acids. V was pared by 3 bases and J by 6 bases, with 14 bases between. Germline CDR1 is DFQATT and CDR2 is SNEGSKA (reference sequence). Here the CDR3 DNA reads TGCAGTGCTAGTGGCGGGTCATTCTCTGAAGCTTTCTTT. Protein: CSASGGSFSEAFF.

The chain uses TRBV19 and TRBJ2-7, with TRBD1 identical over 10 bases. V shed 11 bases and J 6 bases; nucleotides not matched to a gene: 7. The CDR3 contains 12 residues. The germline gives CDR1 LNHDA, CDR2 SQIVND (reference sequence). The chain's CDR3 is CAWTTGGVEQYF. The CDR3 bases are TGTGCCTGGACGACAGGGGGCGTCGAGCAGTACTTC.

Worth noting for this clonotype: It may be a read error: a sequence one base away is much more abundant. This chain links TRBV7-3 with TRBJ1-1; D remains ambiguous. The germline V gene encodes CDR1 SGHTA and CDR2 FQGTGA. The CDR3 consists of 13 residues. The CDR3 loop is CASSLGETTGAFF. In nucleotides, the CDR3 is TGTGCCAGCAGCTTAGGGGAGACCACTGGAGCTTTCTTT.

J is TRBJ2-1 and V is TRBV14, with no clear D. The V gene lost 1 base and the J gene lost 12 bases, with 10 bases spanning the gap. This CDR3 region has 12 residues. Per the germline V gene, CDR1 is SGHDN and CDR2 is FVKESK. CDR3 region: CASSQGREVQFF. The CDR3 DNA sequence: TGTGCCAGCAGCCAAGGACGTGAGGTGCAGTTCTTC.

CDR3 amino acids: CATSFTGVHENIQYF. The DNA for the CDR3 is TGTGCCACCAGCTTTACAGGGGTGCATGAAAACATTCAGTACTTC. J is TRBJ2-4 and V is TRBV15; 7 bases map to TRBD1. Germline values: CDR1 LNHNV, CDR2 YYDKDF (reference sequence). With V trimmed by 5 bases and J by 5 bases, 9 bases remained unmatched. CDR3 size: 15 residues.

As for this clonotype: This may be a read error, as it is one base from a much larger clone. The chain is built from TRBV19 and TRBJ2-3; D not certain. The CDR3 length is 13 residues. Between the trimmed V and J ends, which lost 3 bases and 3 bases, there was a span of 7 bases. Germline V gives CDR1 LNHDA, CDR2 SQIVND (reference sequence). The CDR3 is CASSMPGTDTQYF. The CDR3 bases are TGTGCCAGTAGTATGCCCGGAACAGATACGCAGTATTTT. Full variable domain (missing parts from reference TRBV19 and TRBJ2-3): DGGITQSPKYLFRKEGQNVTLSCEQNLNHDAMYWYRQDPGQGLRLIYYSQIVNDFQKGDIAEGYSVSREKKESFPLTVTSAQKNPTAFYLCASSMPGTDTQYFGPGTRLTVL.

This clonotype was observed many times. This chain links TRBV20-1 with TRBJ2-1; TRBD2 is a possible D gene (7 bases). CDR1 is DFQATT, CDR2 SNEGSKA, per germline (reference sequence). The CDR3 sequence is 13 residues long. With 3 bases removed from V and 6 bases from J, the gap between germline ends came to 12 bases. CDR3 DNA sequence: TGCAGTGCTAGTTTCGGGGGGCCCAATGAGCAGTTCTTC. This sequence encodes CSASFGGPNEQFF.

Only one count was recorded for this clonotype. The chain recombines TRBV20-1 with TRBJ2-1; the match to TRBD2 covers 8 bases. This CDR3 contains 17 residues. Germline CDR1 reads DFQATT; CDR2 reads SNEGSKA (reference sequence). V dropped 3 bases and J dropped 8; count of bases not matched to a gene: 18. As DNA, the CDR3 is TGCAGTGCTAGCAGGAACCTGGGACTAGTCAGCTCCGATGAGCAGTTCTTC. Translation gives CSASRNLGLVSSDEQFF.

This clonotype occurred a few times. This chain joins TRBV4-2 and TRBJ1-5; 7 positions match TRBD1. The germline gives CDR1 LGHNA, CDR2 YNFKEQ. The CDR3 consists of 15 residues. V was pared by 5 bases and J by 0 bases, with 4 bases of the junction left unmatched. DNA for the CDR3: TGTGCCAGCAGCGAAGGACAGGATAGCAATCAGCCCCAGCATTTT. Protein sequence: CASSEGQDSNQPQHF.

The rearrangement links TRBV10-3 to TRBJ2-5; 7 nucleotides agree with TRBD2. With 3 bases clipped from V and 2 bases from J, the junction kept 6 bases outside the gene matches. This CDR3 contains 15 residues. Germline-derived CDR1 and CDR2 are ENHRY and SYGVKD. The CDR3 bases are TGTGCCATCAGTGACATGCTAGCGGATCAAGAGACCCAGTACTTC. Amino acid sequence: CAISDMLADQETQYF.

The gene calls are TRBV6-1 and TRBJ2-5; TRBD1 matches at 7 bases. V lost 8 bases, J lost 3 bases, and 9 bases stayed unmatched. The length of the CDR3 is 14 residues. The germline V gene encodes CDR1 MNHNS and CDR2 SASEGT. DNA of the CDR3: TGTGCCAGCCCCCTTAGGGGGACAGAAGAGACCCAGTACTTC. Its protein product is CASPLRGTEETQYF.

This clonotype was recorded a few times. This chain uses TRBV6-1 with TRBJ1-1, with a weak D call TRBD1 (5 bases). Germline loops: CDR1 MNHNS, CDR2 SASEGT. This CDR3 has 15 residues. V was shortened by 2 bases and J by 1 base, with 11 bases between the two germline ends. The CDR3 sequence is CASSEYAGRNTEAFF. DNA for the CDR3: TGTGCCAGCAGTGAATACGCAGGGCGGAACACTGAAGCTTTCTTT.